This T cell receptor beta chain was captured in a study of CD8 T cells in ankylosing spondylitis. Deletions cut 3 bases from V and 3 bases from J, with 14 bases between. CDR3 size: 15 residues. Germline V lookup: CDR1 ENHRY, CDR2 SYGVKD. Each TCR beta library was made by quantitative 5'-RACE that incorporated molecular barcodes. TCRdb re-called the 5' RACE reads with MiXCR, one entry per CDR3 protein. The sample carries 100,000 or so distinct CDR3 sequences, approximately 25% recorded once. This clonotype was recorded many times. What it recognizes is unknown. Study conclusions and caveats: There was a TCR beta motif, made of 7 to 9 highly homologous variants, that appeared characteristic of ankylosing spondylitis blood.

The source material was synovial fluid, either unsorted or a sorted T cell fraction (not recorded which). This receptor was obtained from a male donor with ankylosing spondylitis. V usage is TRBV10-3 and J usage is TRBJ2-5; D remains unclear. Here the CDR3 DNA reads TGTGCCATCAGTGACCGCGGAGATCCTAAAGAGACCCAGTACTTC. Amino acids: CAISDRGDPKETQYF.